The sequence of this T cell receptor beta chain was determined in a study of shared clonotypes between healthy human individuals. Overall study results and limits: Clonotype sharing among donors was expected to depend on sequencing depth.

Donors comprised only Caucasian adults living in Nashville, Tennessee. A remark on this clone: Its antigen is not identified.

Per the germline V gene, CDR1 is SGDLS and CDR2 is YYNGEE. The CDR3 loop spans 15 amino acids. The V segment lost 2 bases and the J segment 7 bases; nucleotides outside the gene matches: 8. Data came from immunoSEQ multiplex PCR; TCRdb stores just in-frame clones and leaves some out. Of some 1.4 million clones in the sample, 96% are singletons; the top ten hold approximately 1.1%. V and J are TRBV9 and TRBJ1-3; 8 bases map to TRBD1. The sequenced material came from naive CD4+ T cells sorted from blood. Subset denoted: CD45RA+ positively selected. The sequence was obtained from a man in his thirties or forties in good health. The chain's CDR3 is CASSVDGTGLNTIYF. In nucleotides, the CDR3 is TGTGCCAGCAGCGTCGACGGGACAGGCCTCAACACCATATATTTT.